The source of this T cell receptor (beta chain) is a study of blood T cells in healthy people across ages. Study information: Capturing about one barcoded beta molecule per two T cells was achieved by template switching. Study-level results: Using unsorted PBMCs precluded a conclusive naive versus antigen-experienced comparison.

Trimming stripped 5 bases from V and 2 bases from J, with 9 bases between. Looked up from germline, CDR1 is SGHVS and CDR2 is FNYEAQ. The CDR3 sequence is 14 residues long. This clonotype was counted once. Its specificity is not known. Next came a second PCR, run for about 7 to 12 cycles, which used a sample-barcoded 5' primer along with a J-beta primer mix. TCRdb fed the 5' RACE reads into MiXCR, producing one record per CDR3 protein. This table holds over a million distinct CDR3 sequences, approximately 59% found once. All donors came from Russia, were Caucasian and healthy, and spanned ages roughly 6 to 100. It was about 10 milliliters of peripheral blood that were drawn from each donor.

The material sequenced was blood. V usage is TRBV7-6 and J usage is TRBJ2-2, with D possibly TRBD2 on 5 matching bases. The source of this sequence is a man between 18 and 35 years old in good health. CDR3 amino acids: CASSRAVNTGELFF. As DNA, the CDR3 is TGTGCCAGCAGCCGAGCGGTAAACACCGGGGAGCTGTTTTTT.